These 18 T cell receptor beta chains came from one sample sequenced in a study. Cells sorted as Tregs were CD4+, CD25+ and CD127-/low. MiXCR, run by TCRdb on the 5' RACE reads, gives a single entry per CDR3 protein. The sample holds 62,000 or so distinct CDR3 sequences, about 25% seen once. Sequenced input: tumor-infiltrating Tregs sorted from the breast tumor. The receptor source for this set is a female donor with breast cancer.

This clonotype was counted only a few times. CDR3 loop: CASSWTSGRVLNTGELFF. The CDR3 DNA is TGTGCCAGTTCATGGACTAGCGGGAGGGTTTTGAACACCGGGGAGCTGTTTTTT. The V call is TRBV2, the J call TRBJ2-2, with 15 bases fitting TRBD2. Unmatched junction bases numbered 9, after V lost 9 bases and J lost 1 base. CDR1 SNHLY and CDR2 FYNNEI come from the germline V gene. This CDR3 is 18 amino acids long.

This clonotype occurred a few times. The chain uses TRBV5-1 and TRBJ1-4; D perhaps matches TRBD1 (6 bases). Germline values: CDR1 SGHRS, CDR2 YFSETQ. V was shortened by 1 base and J by 7 bases, with 14 bases between the two germline ends. The CDR3 runs 15 residues. CDR3 loop: CASSLTGLAGEKLFF. The DNA for the CDR3 is TGCGCCAGCAGCTTGACAGGGTTAGCTGGTGAAAAACTGTTTTTT.

This clonotype was seen ten or more times. CDR3 loop: CASSQGPAGQGSSYEQYF. In DNA form, the CDR3 reads TGTGCCAGCAGCCAAGGGCCGGCGGGACAGGGATCTTCCTACGAGCAGTACTTC. The chain carries TRBV4-2 and TRBJ2-7; 9 nucleotides agree with TRBD1. Germline CDR1 reads LGHNA; CDR2 reads YNFKEQ. This CDR3 has 18 residues. V lost 1 base and J lost 1; bases outside the gene matches: 11.

The sample holds many counts of this clonotype. The chain has TRBV6-2 or TRBV6-3 and TRBJ1-1; D gene ambiguous. Germline CDR1 and CDR2: MNHEY and SVGEGT. CDR3 length: 13 residues. V lost 4 bases to trimming and J lost 6 bases, with 12 bases between them. The CDR3 bases are TGTGCCAGCAGTTTCCGGGCCACAGCTGAAGCTTTCTTT. Translating gives CASSFRATAEAFF.

This chain uses TRBV5-1 with TRBJ2-7; 8 bases agree with TRBD2. Per the germline V gene, CDR1 is SGHRS and CDR2 is YFSETQ. Unmatched junction bases numbered 11, after V lost 0 bases and J lost 0 bases. The CDR3 extends over 18 amino acids. CDR3 sequence (DNA): TGCGCCAGCAGCTTGGAACCAGCGGGGGATTCGAGCTCCTACGAGCAGTACTTC. This translates into CASSLEPAGDSSSYEQYF.

There are a few counts of this clonotype. The V call is TRBV28, the J call TRBJ1-2; D not resolved. In germline, CDR1 is MDHEN, CDR2 SYDVKM. The CDR3 is made up of 13 amino acids. V gave up 7 bases and J gave up 7 bases, with 16 bases separating them. In DNA, the CDR3 is TGTGCCAGCACCCCGGGAGGGCGCGGTGGCTACACCTTC. This codes for CASTPGGRGGYTF.

V is TRBV10-3 and J is TRBJ2-5, with D possibly matching TRBD2 (5 bases). Deletions cut 4 bases from V and 4 bases from J, with 13 bases between. CDR1 is ENHRY and CDR2 is SYGVKD in the germline V gene. CDR3 length: 14 residues. CDR3 sequence reads: CAISVGGLRETQYF. The DNA of the CDR3 is TGTGCCATCAGTGTAGGAGGCTTGCGAGAGACCCAGTACTTC.

This clonotype was observed a few times. This chain joins TRBV6-5 and TRBJ2-3; possibly TRBD2 for D (5 bases). The CDR3 is 14 residues long. CDR1 MNHEY and CDR2 SVGAGI come from the germline V gene. The V gene lost 4 bases and the J gene lost 2 bases, with 10 bases spanning the gap. The CDR3 sequence is CASSLRGLTDTQYF. The CDR3 bases are TGTGCCAGCAGTTTACGCGGGCTCACAGATACGCAGTATTTT.

This clonotype was seen a single time. The chain carries TRBV7-2 and TRBJ2-4; TRBD2 aligns across 13 bases. J gave up 1 base and V 5 bases, and 17 bases lay outside the gene matches. This CDR3 contains 21 residues. CDR1 and CDR2 from the germline V gene are SGHTA and FQGNSA. Here the CDR3 reads CASSVVTGLAGFLGAKNIQYF. For the CDR3, the DNA is TGTGCCAGCAGCGTTGTCACGGGACTAGCGGGGTTCCTCGGGGCCAAAAACATTCAGTACTTC.

In this sample, this clonotype turned up many times. The V gene is TRBV6-2 or TRBV6-3, the J gene TRBJ2-1, with 9 bases matching TRBD2. The CDR3 covers 15 residues. Germline V gene sequence: CDR1 MNHEY, CDR2 SVGEGT. Germline trimming cut 6 bases from V and 0 bases from J; bases unmatched to any gene: 3. Written as DNA, the CDR3 is TGTGCCAGCAGGGTTAGCGGGAGCTCCTACAATGAGCAGTTCTTC. It encodes CASRVSGSSYNEQFF.

The chain uses TRBV27 and TRBJ2-1; the match to TRBD2 covers 13 bases. Trimming took 5 bases from V and 7 from J; bases not matched to a gene: 8. The CDR3 has 16 amino acids. From germline, CDR1 is MNHEY and CDR2 SMNVEV (reference sequence). The CDR3 protein is CASSRRGLAGFNEQFF. The CDR3 bases are TGTGCCAGCAGTCGCAGGGGACTAGCGGGATTTAATGAGCAGTTCTTC.

The chain carries TRBV5-1 and TRBJ2-5; TRBD2 matches 9 bases. The CDR3 has 14 residues. Germline CDR1 reads SGHRS; CDR2 reads YFSETQ. V lost 5 bases and J lost 2; bases outside the gene matches: 4. Here the CDR3 reads CASRPSGIQETQYF. The CDR3, as DNA: TGCGCCAGCAGGCCTAGCGGGATACAAGAGACCCAGTACTTC.

The V gene is TRBV20-1, the J gene TRBJ2-7; TRBD2 matches 10 bases. The J segment lost 6 bases and the V segment lost 3 bases, leaving 8 bases of the junction unmatched. Per germline, CDR1 DFQATT and CDR2 SNEGSKA (reference sequence). The CDR3 runs to 14 residues. DNA of the CDR3: TGCAGTGCTAGTCTGGCTAGCGGGAGTGGCGAGCAGTACTTC. The encoded protein is CSASLASGSGEQYF.

This clonotype has only a few counts. A much larger clone differs by one base, so this may be a read error. The chain carries TRBV5-1 and TRBJ2-1; TRBD2 might be the D (6 bases). CDR3 length: 11 residues. V was clipped by 7 bases and J by 7 bases, with 9 bases between them. Germline lookup yields CDR1 SGHRS and CDR2 YFSETQ. CDR3 coding DNA: TGCGCCAGCGCGGCGGGAAATGAGCAGTTCTTC. This translates into CASAAGNEQFF.

This clonotype came up a few times. The chain carries TRBV7-9 and TRBJ2-1; D remains ambiguous. Germline assignment: CDR1 SEHNR and CDR2 FQNEAQ (reference sequence). V was cut by 3 bases and J by 5 bases, with 2 bases left in between. CDR3 size: 11 residues. CDR3 sequence: CASSFNNEQFF. The CDR3 region has the DNA TGTGCCAGCAGCTTCAACAATGAGCAGTTCTTC.

As regards this clonotype: Being one base from a much bigger clone, this may be a read error. The J gene is TRBJ2-6, the V gene TRBV6-2 or TRBV6-3; maybe TRBD1 (5 bases). Germline V lookup: CDR1 MNHEY, CDR2 SVGEGT. The CDR3 has 15 residues. The CDR3 reads CAGSHQGSGANVLTF. DNA for the CDR3: TGTGCCGGCAGCCACCAGGGCTCTGGGGCCAACGTCCTGACTTTC.

This clonotype has ten or more counts. The CDR3 loop is CASSLRRQTNEKLFF. The CDR3, as DNA: TGTGCCAGCAGCTTAAGGCGACAAACTAATGAAAAACTGTTTTTT. This rearrangement joins TRBV7-3 to TRBJ1-4; D gene unclear. Between the trimmed V and J ends, which lost 1 base and 1 base, there was a span of 7 bases. CDR1 and CDR2 from the germline V gene are SGHTA and FQGTGA. The CDR3 consists of 15 residues. The full variable domain, its missing parts supplied by reference TRBV7-3 and TRBJ1-4, is GAGVSQTPSNKVTEKGKYVELRCDPISGHTALYWYRQSLGQGPEFLIYFQGTGAADDSGLPNDRFFAVRPEGSVSTLKIQRTERGDSAVYLCASSLRRQTNEKLFFGSGTQLSVL.

This clonotype was found a few times. Since a much larger clone is just one base distant, this may be a read error. V and J are TRBV5-1 and TRBJ2-3, with D uncertain. V lost 4 bases and J lost 2, with 17 bases in between. The CDR3 consists of 16 residues. The germline gives CDR1 SGHRS, CDR2 YFSETQ. CDR3 loop: CASSVAGEGSTDTQYF. Written as DNA, the CDR3 is TGCGCCAGCAGCGTGGCCGGAGAAGGCTCCACAGATACGCAGTATTTT. The full variable domain, with the rest looked up from reference TRBV5-1 and TRBJ2-3, is KAGVTQTPRYLIKTRGQQVTLSCSPISGHRSVSWYQQTPGQGLQFLFEYFSETQRNKGNFPGRFSGRQFSNSRSEMNVSTLELGDSALYLCASSVAGEGSTDTQYFGPGTRLTVL.